This T cell receptor beta chain emerged from a study of molecular identifiers for immune sequencing clone quantification. Germline V gene lookup returns CDR1 LGHNA and CDR2 YSLEER. The length of the CDR3 is 14 residues. V dropped 4 bases and J dropped 1 base, with 10 bases sitting between them. Overall study results and limits: Clones exceeding 20 RNA copies carried over 97% of effector molecules but under 1% of naive-cell molecules.

This clonotype was detected many times. Antigen: not known. It was with previously described methods and listed TCR primers that bulk TCR libraries were made. One entry per CDR3 protein, called by TCRdb with MiXCR from the PCR reads. The sample yields 400,000 to 600,000 distinct CDR3 sequences, around 21% seen once. Naive CD8 libraries were made from roughly 20,000 to 1,000,000 sorted cells, and they used 10%, 30% or 50% RNA. Sequencing was done on a sample of naive CD8+ T cells from blood, with Jurkat cell RNA spiked in. Specified subset: FACS-sorted CD8+CD4-CCR7+CD45RA+ naive T cells. The sequence was obtained from a human donor in good health. Some libraries in this study had Jurkat cell RNA spiked in. The V and J genes are TRBV4-3 and TRBJ2-5; tentatively, D is TRBD1 (5 bases). CDR3 protein: CASSPDRFQETQYF. Written as DNA, the CDR3 is TGCGCCAGCAGCCCCGACAGATTCCAAGAGACCCAGTACTTC.